This T cell receptor (beta chain) appears in the sequencing data of a study of blood T cell repertoires in COVID-19. Background on the study: Acute-phase and convalescent COVID-19 samples originated in the United States, Italy and Spain.

Living in 24 US areas, the participants were between 18 and 89 years of age. Among Cohort 3 donors, those recovered had two negative PCRs, clearance, or symptom resolution. Profiling relied on immunoSEQ multiplex PCR, and the TCRdb table lists in-frame clones only, not all of them. In the table there are 150,000 to 190,000 clones, about 88% of which are singletons. The CDR3 extends over 16 amino acids. This TCR was sampled from a man aged 50-59 years who had recovered from COVID-19. The sample consisted of PBMCs or T cells enriched from blood (not recorded which). The chain employs TRBV21-1 and TRBJ2-7; the table calls TRBD1, which could not be checked here. TRBV21-1 is recorded as a pseudogene. Here the CDR3 reads CASSKVRGGPPYEQYF. The CDR3 nucleotides are TGTGCCAGCAGCAAAGTAAGAGGGGGCCCCCCCTACGAGCAGTACTTC.